This T cell receptor beta chain was identified in a study of kidney transplant recipient with SARS-CoV-2 infection. Points on this clonotype: Its ends do not fully match the called genes, so a read error is possible.

Germline V lookup: CDR1 SEHNR, CDR2 FQNEAQ (reference sequence). CDR3 length: 17 residues. Via MiXCR, TCRdb re-called the reads, giving one row per CDR3 protein. This sample has approximately 250,000 distinct CDR3 sequences, with around 28% found just once. The gene calls are TRBV7-9 and TRBJ1-2; TRBD1 is a possible D gene (5 bases). The receptor was derived from a male patient in his thirties who had COVID-19 and was a kidney transplant recipient. The graft donor may have given rise to some T cells. The material sequenced was a blood sample, taken at baseline and on approximately day 120 from a kidney transplant recipient. The CDR3 here is CASSTGGYHGKTYDYTF. CDR3 in DNA: TGTGCCAGCAGCACAGGAGGATACCATGGAAAGACCTATGACTACACCTTC.